This T cell receptor beta chain was observed in a study of shared clonotypes between healthy human individuals. Study overall: The donors, two women and three men, were aged 18 to 49.

Trimming pared 1 base from V and 5 bases from J, leaving 12 bases between. The germline gives CDR1 SGHRS, CDR2 YFSETQ. This CDR3 comprises 14 residues. Unsorted samples, those not sorted, used roughly 100 million PBMCs for genomic DNA. This clone was recorded a few times. The target antigen is unknown. Study conclusions and caveats: Depth of sequencing was expected to influence donor clonotype sharing.

The authors ran the assay at deep level. This table comes from immunoSEQ multiplex PCR, and its TCRdb copy is limited to in-frame clones, with some not included. The data show about half a million clones, around four fifths seen once. The clonotype was recovered from a woman between 40 and 50 years old in good health. Some clones in this sample may be carry-over from other donors' samples. The V and J genes are TRBV5-1 and TRBJ2-5; tentative D call: TRBD1 (5 bases). Sequencing was performed on PBMCs. CDR3 bases: TGCGCCAGCAGCTTGTACCAGGGTGGGGAGACCCAGTACTTC. Encoded protein: CASSLYQGGETQYF.